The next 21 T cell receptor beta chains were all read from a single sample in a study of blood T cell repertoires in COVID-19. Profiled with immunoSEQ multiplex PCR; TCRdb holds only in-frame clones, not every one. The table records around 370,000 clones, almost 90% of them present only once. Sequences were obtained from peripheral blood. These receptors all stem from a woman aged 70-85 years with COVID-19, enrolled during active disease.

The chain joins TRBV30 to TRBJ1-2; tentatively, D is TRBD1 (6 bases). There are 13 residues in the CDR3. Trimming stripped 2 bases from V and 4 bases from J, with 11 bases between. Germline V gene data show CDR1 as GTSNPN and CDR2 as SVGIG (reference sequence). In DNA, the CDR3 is TGTGCCTGGAGTTCAGGGGTGGGCTATGGCTACACCTTC. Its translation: CAWSSGVGYGYTF.

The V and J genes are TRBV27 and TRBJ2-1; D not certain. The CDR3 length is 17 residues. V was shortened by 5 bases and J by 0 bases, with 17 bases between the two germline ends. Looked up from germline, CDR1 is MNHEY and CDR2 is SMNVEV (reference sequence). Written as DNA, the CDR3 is TGTGCCAGCAGTCCAACGCATCCAGCGTCCTCCTACAATGAGCAGTTCTTC. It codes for CASSPTHPASSYNEQFF.

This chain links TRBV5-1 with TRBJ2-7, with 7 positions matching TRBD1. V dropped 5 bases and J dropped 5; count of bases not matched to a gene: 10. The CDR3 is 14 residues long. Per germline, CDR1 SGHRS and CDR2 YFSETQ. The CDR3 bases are TGCGCCAGCAGAACCACAGGGGCGGTCGACGAGCAGTACTTC. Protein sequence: CASRTTGAVDEQYF.

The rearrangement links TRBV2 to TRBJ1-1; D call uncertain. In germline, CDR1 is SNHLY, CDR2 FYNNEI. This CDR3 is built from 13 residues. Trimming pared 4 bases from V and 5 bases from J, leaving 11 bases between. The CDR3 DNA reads TGTGCCAGCAGTGCAAGGGAGGGAACTGAAGCTTTCTTT. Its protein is CASSAREGTEAFF.

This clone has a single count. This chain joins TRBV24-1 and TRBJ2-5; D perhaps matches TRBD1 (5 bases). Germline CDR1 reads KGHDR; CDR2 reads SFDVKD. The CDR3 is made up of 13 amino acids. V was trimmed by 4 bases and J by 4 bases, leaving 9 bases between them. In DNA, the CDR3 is TGTGCCACCAGTGAGCCAGGGCCAGAGACCCAGTACTTC. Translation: CATSEPGPETQYF.

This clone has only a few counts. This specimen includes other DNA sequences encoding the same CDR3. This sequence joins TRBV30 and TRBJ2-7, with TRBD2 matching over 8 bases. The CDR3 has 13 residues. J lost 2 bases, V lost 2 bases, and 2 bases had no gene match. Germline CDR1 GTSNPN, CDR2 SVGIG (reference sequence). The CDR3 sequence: CAWSTGGPYEQYF. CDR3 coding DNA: TGTGCCTGGAGTACGGGGGGGCCCTACGAGCAGTACTTC.

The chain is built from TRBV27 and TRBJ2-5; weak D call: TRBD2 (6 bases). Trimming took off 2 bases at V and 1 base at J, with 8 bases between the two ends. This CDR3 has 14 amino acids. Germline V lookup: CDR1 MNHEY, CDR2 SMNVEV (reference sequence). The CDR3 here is CASSLSGSQETQYF. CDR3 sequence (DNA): TGTGCCAGCAGTTTAAGCGGGTCCCAAGAGACCCAGTACTTC.

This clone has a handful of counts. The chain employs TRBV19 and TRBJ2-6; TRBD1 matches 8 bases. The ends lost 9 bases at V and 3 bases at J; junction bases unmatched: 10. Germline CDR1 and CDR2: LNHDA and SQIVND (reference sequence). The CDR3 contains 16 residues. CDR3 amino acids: CASARQGRSGANVLTF. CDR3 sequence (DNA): TGTGCCAGCGCCCGACAGGGGAGGAGTGGGGCCAACGTCCTGACTTTC.

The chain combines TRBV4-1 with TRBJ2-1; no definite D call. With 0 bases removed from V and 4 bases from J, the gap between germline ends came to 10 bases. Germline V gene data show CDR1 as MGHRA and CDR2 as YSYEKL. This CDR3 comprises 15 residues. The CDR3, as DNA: TGCGCCAGCAGCCAAGATTCTACGGTATACAATGAGCAGTTCTTC. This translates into CASSQDSTVYNEQFF.

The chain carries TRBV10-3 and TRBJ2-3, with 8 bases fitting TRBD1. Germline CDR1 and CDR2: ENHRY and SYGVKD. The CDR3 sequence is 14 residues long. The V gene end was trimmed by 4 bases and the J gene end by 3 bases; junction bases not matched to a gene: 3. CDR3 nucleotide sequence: TGTGCCATCAGTGCGGGACAGGTGACAGATACGCAGTATTTT. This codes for CAISAGQVTDTQYF.

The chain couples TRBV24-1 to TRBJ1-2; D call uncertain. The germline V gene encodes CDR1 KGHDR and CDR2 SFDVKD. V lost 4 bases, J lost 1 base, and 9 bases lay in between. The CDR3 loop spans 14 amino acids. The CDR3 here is CATSDPGRNYGYTF. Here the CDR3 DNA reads TGTGCCACCAGTGACCCCGGTCGTAACTATGGCTACACCTTC.

The CDR3 protein is CASTPGQVKTEAFF. The CDR3, as DNA: TGTGCCAGCACCCCCGGACAGGTCAAAACTGAAGCTTTCTTT. The rearrangement joins TRBV6-6 to TRBJ1-1; TRBD1 matches 7 bases. J was trimmed by 5 bases and V by 7 bases; bases with no gene match: 10. The CDR3 extends over 14 amino acids. Germline loops: CDR1 MNHNY, CDR2 SVGAGI (reference sequence).

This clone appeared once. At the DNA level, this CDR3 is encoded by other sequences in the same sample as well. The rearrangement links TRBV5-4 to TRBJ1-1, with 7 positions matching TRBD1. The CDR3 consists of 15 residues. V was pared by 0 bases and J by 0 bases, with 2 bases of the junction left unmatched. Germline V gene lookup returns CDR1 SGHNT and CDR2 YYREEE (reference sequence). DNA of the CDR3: TGTGCCAGCAGCTTGGGAGGGGGCCTGAACACTGAAGCTTTCTTT. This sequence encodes CASSLGGGLNTEAFF.

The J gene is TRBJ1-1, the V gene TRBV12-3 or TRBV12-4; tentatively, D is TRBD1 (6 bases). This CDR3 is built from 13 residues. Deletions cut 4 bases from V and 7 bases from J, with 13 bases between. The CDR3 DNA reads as TGTGCCAGCAGTTCCCGAGGGGGGGTTGAAGCTTTCTTT. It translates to CASSSRGGVEAFF.

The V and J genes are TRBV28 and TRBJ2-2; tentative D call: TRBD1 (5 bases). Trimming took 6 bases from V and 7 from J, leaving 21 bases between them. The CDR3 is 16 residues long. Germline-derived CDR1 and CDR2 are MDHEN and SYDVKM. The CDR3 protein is CASSQQGRGFGGELFF. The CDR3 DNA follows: TGTGCCAGCAGCCAGCAGGGCCGAGGTTTTGGCGGGGAGCTGTTTTTT.

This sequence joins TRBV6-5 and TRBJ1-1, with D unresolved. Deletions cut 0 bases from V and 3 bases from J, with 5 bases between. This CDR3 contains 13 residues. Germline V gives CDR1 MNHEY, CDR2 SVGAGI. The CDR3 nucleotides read TGTGCCAGCAGTTACTCTATTTACACTGAAGCTTTCTTT. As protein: CASSYSIYTEAFF.

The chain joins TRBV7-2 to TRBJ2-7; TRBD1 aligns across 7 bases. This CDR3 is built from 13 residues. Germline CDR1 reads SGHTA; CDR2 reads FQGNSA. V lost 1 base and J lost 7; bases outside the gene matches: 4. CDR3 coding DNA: TGTGCCAGCAGCTTAGGTGGGACAGCTGAGCAGTACTTC. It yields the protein CASSLGGTAEQYF. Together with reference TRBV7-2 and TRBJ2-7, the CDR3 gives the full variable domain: GAGVSQSPSNKVTEKGKDVELRCDPISGHTALYWYRQSLGQGLEFLIYFQGNSAPDKSGLPSDRFSAERTGGSVSTLTIQRTQQEDSAVYLCASSLGGTAEQYFGPGTRLTVT.

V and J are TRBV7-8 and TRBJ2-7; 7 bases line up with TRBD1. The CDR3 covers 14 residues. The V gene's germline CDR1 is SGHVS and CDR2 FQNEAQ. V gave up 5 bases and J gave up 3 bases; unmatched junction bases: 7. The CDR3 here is CASSALRQGYEQYF. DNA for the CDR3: TGTGCCAGCAGCGCCCTCCGACAGGGCTACGAGCAGTACTTC.

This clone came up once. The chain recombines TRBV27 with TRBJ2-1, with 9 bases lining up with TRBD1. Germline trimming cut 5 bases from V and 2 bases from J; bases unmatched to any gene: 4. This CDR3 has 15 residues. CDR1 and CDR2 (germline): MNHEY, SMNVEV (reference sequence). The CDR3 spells CASSVGQGAYNEQFF. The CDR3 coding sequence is TGTGCCAGCAGTGTGGGACAGGGAGCCTACAATGAGCAGTTCTTC.

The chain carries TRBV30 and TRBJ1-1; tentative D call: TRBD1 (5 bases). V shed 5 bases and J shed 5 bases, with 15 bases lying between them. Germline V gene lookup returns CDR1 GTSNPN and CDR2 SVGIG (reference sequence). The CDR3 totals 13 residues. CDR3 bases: TGTGCCTGGGGTTTGGGGGAGGGGACTGAAGCTTTCTTT. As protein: CAWGLGEGTEAFF.

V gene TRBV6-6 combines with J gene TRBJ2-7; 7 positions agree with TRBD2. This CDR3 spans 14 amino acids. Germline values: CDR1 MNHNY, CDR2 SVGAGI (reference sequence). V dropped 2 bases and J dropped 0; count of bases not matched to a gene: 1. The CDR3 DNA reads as TGTGCCAGCAGTTACGAGCGGGGCTCCTACGAGCAGTACTTC. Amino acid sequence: CASSYERGSYEQYF.